This T cell receptor beta chain comes out of a study of neurological immune-mediated disorders. V was clipped by 3 bases and J by 4 bases; unmatched bases: 6. The CDR3 is 14 amino acids. Germline CDR1 reads SGHRS; CDR2 reads YFSETQ. The method for making cDNA was 5'RACE, and it used 10-nucleotide random UMIs. Each CDR3 protein gets one entry after TCRdb re-called the 5' RACE reads with MiXCR. The table shows 55,000 to 75,000 distinct CDR3 sequences, with under 3% occurring only once. At least ten counts were recorded for this clonotype. The genes are TRBV5-1 and TRBJ2-5, with 7 bases aligning to TRBD1. The sequence was obtained from a man over 45 with multiple sclerosis. The material sequenced was PBMCs. In DNA form, the CDR3 reads TGCGCCAGCAGCTCGCACAGGGGATTAGAGACCCAGTACTTC. Amino acids: CASSSHRGLETQYF.